The clone carrying this T cell receptor beta chain has a handful of counts. Its antigen is unknown. The use of a sample-barcoded 5' primer and a J-beta primer mix characterized a second PCR of roughly 7 to 11 cycles. TCRdb passed the 5' RACE reads through MiXCR, listing each CDR3 protein once. The table shows 590,000 or so distinct CDR3 sequences, with less than 35% occurring only once. The sample originates from a study of blood T cells in healthy people across ages. V was cut by 6 bases and J by 9 bases, with 21 bases left in between. Per germline, CDR1 MNHNY and CDR2 SVGAGI (reference sequence). This CDR3 has 14 amino acids. Aged roughly 6 to 90, donors were systemically healthy Caucasians from Russia. Every donor contributed roughly 10 milliliters of peripheral blood by blood draw. Study observations and caveats: Observed TCR beta diversity showed a strong correlation with the percentage of naive T cells as measured by flow cytometry. Higher diversity, along with more naive CD4+ cells, distinguished long-lived donors from aged donors.

Sequencing input: blood. This clonotype originated in an elderly woman in good health. The chain employs TRBV6-6 and TRBJ2-7; TRBD1 might be the D (5 bases). The CDR3 region has the DNA TGTGCCAGCAGCACCCAGGCAGGGTCTGGCGGGCAGTACTTC. Translating it yields CASSTQAGSGGQYF.